Listed below are T cell receptor beta chains from one sample, sequenced in a study of long-term antiretroviral therapy in people with HIV. Assay: immunoSEQ multiplex PCR; the TCRdb copy retains only in-frame clones and omits some. The sample includes fewer than 30,000 clones, about 86% seen only once; the top ten take roughly 5%. Sequenced material: unsorted PBMCs, taken 0.8 years after starting antiretroviral therapy. All receptors come from a woman aged 25-40 years with HIV. CDR3s include the opening cysteine and the closing phenylalanine or tryptophan. Each record gives: V gene, J gene, D gene, clone size, CDR3 DNA, CDR3 protein. D genes are given only for firm matches. Size values are once, few and many counts, or a class for expanded clones, and some rows have none.

TRBV2	TRBJ1-2	TRBD1	few	TGTGCCAGCCCGACAGGGTTTGGCTACACCTTC	CASPTGFGYTF
TRBV7-8	TRBJ2-2	-	-	TGTGCCAGCAGCGAAGGAATTGCAGGGGGGCTCAACACCGGGGAGCTGTTTTTT	CASSEGIAGGLNTGELFF
TRBV10-2	TRBJ2-7	-	-	TGCGCCAGCAGCCGGGACCCGTCCTACGAGCAGTACTTC	CASSRDPSYEQYF
TRBV9	TRBJ1-3	-	-	TGTGCCAGCAGCGCTAGGGGTTCCGGAAACACCATATATTTT	CASSARGSGNTIYF
TRBV11-2	TRBJ1-1	TRBD1	-	TGTGCCAGCAGCCGAGTGACAGGGTTCACTGAAGCTTTCTTT	CASSRVTGFTEAFF
TRBV5-1	TRBJ2-3	TRBD1	-	TGCGCCAGCAGCTTGGGACAGGGGTTCGTGGATACGCAGTATTTT	CASSLGQGFVDTQYF
TRBV6-1	TRBJ1-2	-	-	TGTGCCAGCACCCTGGGGGGATATGGCTACACCTTC	CASTLGGYGYTF
TRBV9	TRBJ1-1	-	-	TGTGCCAGCAGCGTAGCCCAGGACGGTACCCCGAGGGCTTTCTTT	CASSVAQDGTPRAFF
TRBV4-1	TRBJ2-1	TRBD1	-	TGCGCCAGCAGCGGGGTAGGGACAGGGGGTGTAGATGAGCAGTTCTTC	CASSGVGTGGVDEQFF
TRBV14	TRBJ2-3	-	-	TGTGCCAGCAGCCCCCTAGAAGCTAGCACAGATACGCAGTATTTT	CASSPLEASTDTQYF
TRBV5-6	TRBJ1-6	-	-	TGTGCCAGCAGCCCTCAGGGTTCACCCCTCCACTTT	CASSPQGSPLHF
TRBV2	TRBJ2-3	-	-	TGTGCCAGTGAGGGGGACACAGATACGCAGTATTTT	CASEGDTDTQYF
TRBV7-8	TRBJ2-1	-	-	TGTGCCAGCAGCTTATCGGCGGGGAACTACAATGAGCAGTTCTTC	CASSLSAGNYNEQFF
TRBV5-1	TRBJ2-1	-	-	TGCGCCAGCAGCTCCCCCGAGGGGGGGTCCTACAATGAGCAGTTCTTC	CASSSPEGGSYNEQFF
TRBV7-6	TRBJ2-3	-	-	TGTGCCAGCAGCTTACAAGGGGCAGATACGCAGTATTTT	CASSLQGADTQYF
TRBV12-5	TRBJ2-2	TRBD1	-	TGTGCTAGTGGCGGGGACAGGGGGCCCGCCGGGGAGCTGTTTTTT	CASGGDRGPAGELFF
TRBV7-8	TRBJ2-7	TRBD1	-	TGTGCCAGCAGTTTCCGATCAGGGGGCGGTTACGAGCAGTACTTC	CASSFRSGGGYEQYF
TRBV7-3	TRBJ1-1	-	-	TGTGCCAGCAGCCTCGGGGGTTCGACTGAAGCTTTCTTT	CASSLGGSTEAFF
TRBV5-1	TRBJ1-2	TRBD1	once	TGCGCCAGCAGCTTAGACCGACAGGGACTAAGGCACACCTTC	CASSLDRQGLRHTF
TRBV9	TRBJ1-2	TRBD1	few	TGTGCCAGCAGCGCCTCACAGGGGTTTCATGGCTACACCTTC	CASSASQGFHGYTF
TRBV5-1	TRBJ2-7	-	-	TGCGCCAGCAGCTCAGCCTACGAGCAGTACTTC	CASSSAYEQYF
TRBV5-1	TRBJ1-3	-	-	TGCGCCAGCAGCTTGACCACCTCTGGAAACACCATATATTTT	CASSLTTSGNTIYF
TRBV10-1	TRBJ1-1	-	-	TGCGCCAGCAGTGAGTCGAGGGGGGCCACTGAAGCTTTCTTT	CASSESRGATEAFF
TRBV30	TRBJ2-2	-	once	TGTGCCTGGAGCCACTTCCCCGGGGAGCTGTTTTTT	CAWSHFPGELFF
TRBV7-9	TRBJ1-1	-	once	TGTGCCAGCAGCTTTGAAGGGAACACTGAAGCTTTCTTT	CASSFEGNTEAFF
TRBV27	TRBJ2-5	-	-	TGTGCCAGCAGCCGTAATCAAGAGACCCAGTACTTC	CASSRNQETQYF
TRBV30	TRBJ2-7	TRBD1	once	TGTGCCTGGAGTGTACCCCCGACGACAGGGGGAAGGTACGAGCAGTACTTC	CAWSVPPTTGGRYEQYF
TRBV4-1	TRBJ2-5	-	-	TGCGCCAGCAGCCAAGCGTTAGGGGAGACCCAGTACTTC	CASSQALGETQYF
TRBV5-1	TRBJ2-7	-	-	TGCGACGTCCCCACGGACGCGTCCTACGAGCAGTACTTC	CDVPTDASYEQYF
TRBV18	TRBJ2-5	-	once	TGTGCCAGCTCACCCCCTGGGACACCTCAAGAGACCCAGTACTTC	CASSPPGTPQETQYF
TRBV30	TRBJ1-2	-	-	TGTGCCTGGGGTTGTGGCTACACCTTC	CAWGCGYTF
TRBV21-1	TRBJ1-4	-	once	TGTGCCAGCAAACCCTACACTAAAACAACTAATGAAAAACTGTTTTTT	CASKPYTKTTNEKLFF
TRBV13	TRBJ1-1	-	-	TGTGCCAGCAGCTTGGGGGATAGGAGGGGCCGTCTTGGGGCTTTCTTT	CASSLGDRRGRLGAFF
TRBV5-6	TRBJ1-5	-	-	TGTGCCAGCAGCTTTGAGACCGACACGAAGGGCAATCAGCCCCAGCATTTT	CASSFETDTKGNQPQHF
TRBV2	TRBJ2-5	-	once	TGTGCCAGCAGTGAGGGGGTGACCCAGTACTTC	CASSEGVTQYF
TRBV5-5	TRBJ1-1	-	-	TGTGCCAGCAGCTTGGCCCGGGGGTACACTGAAGCTTTCTTT	CASSLARGYTEAFF
TRBV18	TRBJ2-5	TRBD2	-	TGTGCCAGCTCACCACCGGGGACTAGCGGCGGGGAGACCCAGTACTTC	CASSPPGTSGGETQYF
TRBV15	TRBJ2-1	TRBD1	-	TGTGCCACCAGCAGAGATCTGGGGACAGGGAGCAATGAGCAGTTCTTC	CATSRDLGTGSNEQFF
TRBV25-1	TRBJ2-1	TRBD1	-	TGTGCCAGCACGATCCGGGACAGCACCTACAATGAGCAGTTCTTC	CASTIRDSTYNEQFF
TRBV5-6	TRBJ2-2	-	-	TGTGCCAGCAGTTCATGGCAGGGCACCGGGGAGCTGTTTTTT	CASSSWQGTGELFF
TRBV19	TRBJ1-3	TRBD1	-	TGTGCCAGTATCGGGACAGGGGCCGGAGAGGGAAACACCATATATTTT	CASIGTGAGEGNTIYF